The 7 T cell receptor beta chains presented below share a single source sample, sequenced in a study of T cell repertoires in cytomegalovirus infection. Using its own MiXCR run on the reads, TCRdb lists one record per CDR3 protein. Of roughly 230,000 distinct CDR3 sequences in the sample, about 23% are singletons; the top ten hold over 15%. The sample taken for sequencing was CD8+ T cells from PBMCs. The receptor source for this set is a human donor in good health (CMV status not recorded). Some clones in this sample may be carry-over from other donors' samples.

The chain employs TRBV24-1 and TRBJ2-2; 9 nucleotides line up with TRBD1. Per the germline V gene, CDR1 is KGHDR and CDR2 is SFDVKD. With V trimmed by 10 bases and J by 6 bases, 14 bases remained unmatched. The CDR3 loop spans 16 amino acids. The CDR3 is CATRGTGTGSAGELFF. CDR3 in DNA: TGTGCCACTAGGGGTACCGGGACAGGGTCGGCCGGGGAGCTGTTTTTT.

This clonotype was found many times. At one end, the junction sequence differs from germline, possibly due to a read error. The chain is built from TRBV7-9 and TRBJ2-1, with TRBD1 as a possible D gene (6 bases). Germline loops: CDR1 SEHNR, CDR2 FQNEAQ (reference sequence). The length of the CDR3 is 15 residues. The CDR3 region is CASSLGPLSLARTVF. CDR3 nucleotide sequence: TGTGCCAGCAGCTTAGGCCCCCTATCCTTGGCGAGGACAGTCTTC.

V gene TRBV7-6 combines with J gene TRBJ1-2, with D unresolved. V was pared by 5 bases and J by 5 bases, with 18 bases between. The germline CDR1 and CDR2 sequences are SGHVS and FNYEAQ. This CDR3 comprises 15 residues. DNA for the CDR3: TGTGCCAGCAGCCCTAATCCGACACCGACTTATGGCTACACCTTC. Translation gives CASSPNPTPTYGYTF.

In its sample, this clonotype was seen a few times. CDR3 region: CASSSVGGNYGYTF. The CDR3 nucleotides read TGTGCCAGCAGTTCTGTAGGGGGCAACTATGGCTACACCTTC. The chain links TRBV28 to TRBJ1-2; 7 nucleotides align to TRBD1. Per germline, CDR1 MDHEN and CDR2 SYDVKM. This CDR3 is 14 amino acids long. Germline trimming cut 4 bases from V and 2 bases from J; bases unmatched to any gene: 4.

The chain recombines TRBV7-8 with TRBJ1-1, with a weak D call TRBD1 (6 bases). The CDR3 spans 18 residues. V was shortened by 2 bases and J by 1 base, with 20 bases between the two germline ends. From germline, CDR1 is SGHVS and CDR2 FQNEAQ. CDR3 nucleotide sequence: TGTGCCAGCAGCTTACGGGGGCGTCAGGTGGATTGGAACACTGAAGCTTTCTTT. It yields the protein CASSLRGRQVDWNTEAFF.

This clonotype was picked up many times. The rearrangement links TRBV7-9 to TRBJ1-2; TRBD1 matches 9 bases. V lost 4 bases to trimming and J lost 3 bases; unmatched junction nucleotides: 9. The germline V gene encodes CDR1 SEHNR and CDR2 FQNEAQ (reference sequence). The CDR3 is 16 amino acids. CDR3 sequence: CASSSAGTGPYYGYTF. As DNA, the CDR3 is TGTGCCAGCAGCTCGGCCGGGACAGGGCCGTACTATGGCTACACCTTC.

This chain connects TRBV20-1 to TRBJ1-2; 8 positions match TRBD1. Germline V lookup: CDR1 DFQATT, CDR2 SNEGSKA (reference sequence). V shed 6 bases, J shed 8 bases, and the junction held 11 bases outside the gene matches. CDR3 length: 13 residues. DNA of the CDR3: TGCAGTGCCCCCGATCAGGGGGCGGACGGCTACACCTTC. Translating it yields CSAPDQGADGYTF.